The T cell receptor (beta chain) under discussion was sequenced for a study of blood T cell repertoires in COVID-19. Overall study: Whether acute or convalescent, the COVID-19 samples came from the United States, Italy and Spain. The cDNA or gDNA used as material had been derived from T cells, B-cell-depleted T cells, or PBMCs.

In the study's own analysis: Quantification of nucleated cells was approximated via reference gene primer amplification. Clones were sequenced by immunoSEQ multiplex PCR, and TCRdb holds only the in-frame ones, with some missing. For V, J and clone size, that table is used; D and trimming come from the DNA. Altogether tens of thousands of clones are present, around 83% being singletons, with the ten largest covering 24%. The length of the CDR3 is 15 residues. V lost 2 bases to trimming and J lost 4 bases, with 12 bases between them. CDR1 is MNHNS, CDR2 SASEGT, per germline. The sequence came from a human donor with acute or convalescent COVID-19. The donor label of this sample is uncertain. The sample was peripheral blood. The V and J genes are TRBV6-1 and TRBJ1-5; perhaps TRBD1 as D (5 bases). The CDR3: CASSEIGRVNQPQHF. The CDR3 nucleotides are TGTGCCAGCAGTGAAATTGGCAGGGTGAATCAGCCCCAGCATTTT.